The clone carrying this T cell receptor (beta chain) came up a few times. Its antigen is unidentified. Libraries were prepared by immunoSEQ multiplex PCR; TCRdb keeps only in-frame clonotypes and omits some of them. The sample has roughly 10,000 clones, around 63% seen once; the top ten hold approximately 9.9%. These data are taken from a study of CD4+ T cells in melanoma. The study's findings and limits: A reported correlation linked neoantigen-specific CD4+ T cells to CD8+, macrophage and B cell function. Reportedly, melanoma neoantigen-specific CD4+ T cells showed varied differentiation states.

Sequenced material: cells from a culture (not recorded whether cultured in vitro). This sequence originates from a human donor with melanoma.

The CDR3 is CASSQTGGERNEQYF. The CDR3 nucleotides are TGTGCCAGCAGCCAAACAGGGGGCGAACGCAACGAGCAGTACTTC. This chain connects TRBV7-3 to TRBJ2-7; 9 nucleotides agree with TRBD1. Germline V lookup: CDR1 SGHTA, CDR2 FQGTGA. This CDR3 region has 15 residues. V trimming: 5 bases; J trimming: 5 bases; junction bases outside the gene matches: 10.